The rows below give T cell receptor beta chains drawn from one sample of a study of blood T cell repertoires in COVID-19. This table comes from immunoSEQ multiplex PCR, and its TCRdb copy is limited to in-frame clones, with some not included. Of under 200,000 clones listed, more than 75% were seen once; the top ten hold 2% to 3%. Sequenced sample: peripheral blood. Receptors were obtained from a man between 18 and 29 years old with acute or convalescent COVID-19. CDR3s include the opening cysteine and the closing phenylalanine or tryptophan. Fields, in order: D gene, V gene, clone size, J gene, CDR3 protein, CDR3 DNA. D genes are given only for firm matches. Clone size is shown for a subset of rows, as once, few, many or a class of expanded clone.

.	TRBV29-1	.	TRBJ2-1	CRAVGTYFCDEQFF	.
TRBD1	TRBV4-1	once	TRBJ1-5	CASSLLGTGNQPQHF	TGCGCCAGCAGCCTTCTAGGGACAGGGAATCAGCCCCAGCATTTT
TRBD2	TRBV7-2	.	TRBJ2-7	CASSFGLGGYEQYF	TGTGCCAGCAGTTTTGGACTAGGAGGGTACGAGCAGTACTTC
.	TRBV5-1	.	TRBJ2-2	CASSPDREEGELFF	TGCGCCAGCAGCCCCGACAGAGAAGAAGGGGAGCTGTTTTTT
TRBD1	TRBV9	.	TRBJ1-1	CASSGDRGAMNTEAFF	TGTGCCAGCAGCGGGGACAGGGGCGCCATGAACACTGAAGCTTTCTTT
TRBD1	TRBV7-8	.	TRBJ2-3	CASSSLQTGGGDTQYF	TGTGCCAGCAGCTCCCTACAGACAGGGGGCGGAGATACGCAGTATTTT
TRBD1	TRBV5-1	.	TRBJ1-6	CASSLARTGGDSPLHF	TGCGCCAGCAGCTTGGCCAGAACAGGGGGGGATTCACCCCTCCACTTT
TRBD1	TRBV5-1	.	TRBJ1-6	CASSLGGGANNSPLHF	TGCGCCAGCAGCTTGGGAGGGGGCGCAAATAATTCACCCCTCCACTTT
.	TRBV9	.	TRBJ2-5	CASSVEGAGETQYF	TGTGCCAGCAGCGTAGAAGGGGCGGGGGAGACCCAGTACTTC
.	TRBV7-9	.	TRBJ1-1	CASSLQGSDTEAFF	TGTGCCAGCAGCTTACAGGGATCCGACACTGAAGCTTTCTTT
.	TRBV9	.	TRBJ2-2	CASSVQSNTGELFF	TGTGCCAGCAGCGTACAGTCGAACACCGGGGAGCTGTTTTTT
.	TRBV4-2	.	TRBJ1-3	CASSQDHGQGRGNTIYF	TGTGCCAGCAGCCAAGATCACGGGCAGGGTAGAGGAAACACCATATATTTT
.	TRBV4-1	.	TRBJ1-6	CASSQPERDPRRALHF	TGCGCCAGCAGCCAGCCCGAGCGGGATCCCCGGAGGGCCCTCCACTTT
.	TRBV4-1	.	TRBJ1-1	CASSQVRGNTEAFF	TGCGCCAGCAGCCAAGTAAGGGGGAACACTGAAGCTTTCTTT
.	TRBV6-1	once	TRBJ1-2	CASSDLVPPYGYTF	TGTGCCAGCAGTGATCTTGTCCCTCCCTATGGCTACACCTTC
.	TRBV5-1	.	TRBJ2-3	CASSSSGTDTQYF	TGCGCCAGCAGCTCATCAGGCACAGATACGCAGTATTTT
.	TRBV2	.	TRBJ1-2	CASRLEWGVDYGYTF	TGTGCCAGCAGACTCGAATGGGGGGTTGACTATGGCTACACCTTC